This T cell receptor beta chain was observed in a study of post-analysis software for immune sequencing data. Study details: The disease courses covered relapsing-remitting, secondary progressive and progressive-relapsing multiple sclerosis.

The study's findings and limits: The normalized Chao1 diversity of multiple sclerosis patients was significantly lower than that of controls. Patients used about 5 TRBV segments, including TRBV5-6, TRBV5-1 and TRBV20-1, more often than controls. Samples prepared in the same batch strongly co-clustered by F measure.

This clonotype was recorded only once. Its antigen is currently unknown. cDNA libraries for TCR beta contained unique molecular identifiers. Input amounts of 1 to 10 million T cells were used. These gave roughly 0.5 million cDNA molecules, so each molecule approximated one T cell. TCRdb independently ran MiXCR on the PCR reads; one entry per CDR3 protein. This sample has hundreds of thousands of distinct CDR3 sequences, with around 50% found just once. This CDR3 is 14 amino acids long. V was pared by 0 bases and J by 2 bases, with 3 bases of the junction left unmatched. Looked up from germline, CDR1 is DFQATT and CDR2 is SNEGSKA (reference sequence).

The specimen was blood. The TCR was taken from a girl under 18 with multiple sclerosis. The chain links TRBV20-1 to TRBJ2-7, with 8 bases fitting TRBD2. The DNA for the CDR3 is TGCAGTGCTAGAGATGACGGGAGGGCCTACGAGCAGTACTTC. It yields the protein CSARDDGRAYEQYF.